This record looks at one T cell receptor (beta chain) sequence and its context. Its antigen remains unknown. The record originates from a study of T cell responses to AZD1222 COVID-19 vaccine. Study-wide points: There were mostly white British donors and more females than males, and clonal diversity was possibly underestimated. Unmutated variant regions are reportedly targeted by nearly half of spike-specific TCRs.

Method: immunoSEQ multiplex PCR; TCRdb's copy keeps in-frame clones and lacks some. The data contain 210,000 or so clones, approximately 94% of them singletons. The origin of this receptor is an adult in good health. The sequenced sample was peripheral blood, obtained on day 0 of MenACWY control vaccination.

The CDR3 nucleotides are TGTGCCAGCATTACAGGGAGCTCCTACGAGCAGTACTTC. As protein: CASITGSSYEQYF. The V gene is TRBV28, the J gene TRBJ2-7, with D perhaps TRBD1 (6 bases). V was clipped by 7 bases and J by 0 bases, with 10 bases between them. This CDR3 has 13 residues. Germline V gene sequence: CDR1 MDHEN, CDR2 SYDVKM.